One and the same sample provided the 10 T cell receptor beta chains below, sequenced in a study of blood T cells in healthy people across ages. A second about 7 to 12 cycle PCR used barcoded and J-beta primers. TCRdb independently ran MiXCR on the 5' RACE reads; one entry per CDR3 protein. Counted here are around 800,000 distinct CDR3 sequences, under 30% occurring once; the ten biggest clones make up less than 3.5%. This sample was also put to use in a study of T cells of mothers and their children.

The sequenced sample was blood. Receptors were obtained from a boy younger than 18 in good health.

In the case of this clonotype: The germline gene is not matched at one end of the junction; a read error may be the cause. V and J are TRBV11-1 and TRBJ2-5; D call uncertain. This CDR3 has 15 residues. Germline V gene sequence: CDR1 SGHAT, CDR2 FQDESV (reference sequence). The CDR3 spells CASSLPTRYQEAQYF. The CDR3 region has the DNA TGTGCCAGCAGCTTACCAACACGGTACCAAGAGGCCCAGTACTTC.

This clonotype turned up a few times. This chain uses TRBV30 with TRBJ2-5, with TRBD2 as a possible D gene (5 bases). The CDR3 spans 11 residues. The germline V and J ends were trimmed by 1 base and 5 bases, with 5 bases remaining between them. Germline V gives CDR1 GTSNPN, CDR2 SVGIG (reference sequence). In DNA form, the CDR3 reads TGTGCCTGGAGTGCGGGGGAGACCCAGTACTTC. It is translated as CAWSAGETQYF.

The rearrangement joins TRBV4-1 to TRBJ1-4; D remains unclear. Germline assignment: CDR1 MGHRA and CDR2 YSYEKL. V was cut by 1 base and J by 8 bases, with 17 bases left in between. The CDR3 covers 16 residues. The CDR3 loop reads CASSQAQNSLHEKLFF. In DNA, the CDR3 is TGCGCCAGCAGCCAAGCTCAGAACTCCCTGCACGAAAAACTGTTTTTT.

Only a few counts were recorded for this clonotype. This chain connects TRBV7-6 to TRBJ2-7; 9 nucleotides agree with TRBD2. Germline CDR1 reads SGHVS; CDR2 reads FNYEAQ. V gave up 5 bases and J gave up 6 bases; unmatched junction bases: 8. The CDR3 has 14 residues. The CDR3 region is CASSLSGGTCEQYF. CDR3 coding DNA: TGTGCCAGCAGCCTTAGCGGGGGCACCTGCGAGCAGTACTTC.

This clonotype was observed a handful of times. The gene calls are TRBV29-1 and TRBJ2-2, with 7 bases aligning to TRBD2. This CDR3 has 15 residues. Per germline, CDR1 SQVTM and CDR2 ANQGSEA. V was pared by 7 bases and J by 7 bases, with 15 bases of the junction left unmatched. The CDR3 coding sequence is TGCAGCGGAACTACCGGGGGGTACGGCATCGGGGAGCTGTTTTTT. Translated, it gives CSGTTGGYGIGELFF.

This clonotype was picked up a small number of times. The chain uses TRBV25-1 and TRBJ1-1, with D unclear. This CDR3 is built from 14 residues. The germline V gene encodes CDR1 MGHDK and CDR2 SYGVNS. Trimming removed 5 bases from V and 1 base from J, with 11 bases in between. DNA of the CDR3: TGTGCCAGCAGTTCTGGCGGCGGGAACACTGAAGCTTTCTTT. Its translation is CASSSGGGNTEAFF. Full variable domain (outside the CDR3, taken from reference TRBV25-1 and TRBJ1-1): EADIYQTPRYLVIGTGKKITLECSQTMGHDKMYWYQQDPGMELHLIHYSYGVNSTEKGDLSSESTVSRIRTEHFPLTLESARPSHTSQYLCASSSGGGNTEAFFGQGTRLTVV.

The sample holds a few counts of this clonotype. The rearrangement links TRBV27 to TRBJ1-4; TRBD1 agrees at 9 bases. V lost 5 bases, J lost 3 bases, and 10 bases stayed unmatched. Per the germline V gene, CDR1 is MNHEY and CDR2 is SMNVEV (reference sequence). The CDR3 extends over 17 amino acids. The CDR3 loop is CASSPFQQGAANEKLFF. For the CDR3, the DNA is TGTGCCAGCAGTCCCTTTCAACAGGGGGCAGCTAATGAAAAACTGTTTTTT.

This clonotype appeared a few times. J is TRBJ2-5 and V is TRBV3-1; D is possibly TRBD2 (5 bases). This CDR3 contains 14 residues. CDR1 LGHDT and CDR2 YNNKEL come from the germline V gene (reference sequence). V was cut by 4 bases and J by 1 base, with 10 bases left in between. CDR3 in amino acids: CASSLTTLQETQYF. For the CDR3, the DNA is TGTGCCAGCAGCCTGACTACCCTCCAAGAGACCCAGTACTTC.

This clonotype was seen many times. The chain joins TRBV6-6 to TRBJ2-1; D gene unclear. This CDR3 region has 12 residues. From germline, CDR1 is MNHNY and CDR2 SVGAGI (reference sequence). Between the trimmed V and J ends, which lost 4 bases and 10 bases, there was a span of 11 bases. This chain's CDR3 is CASSSPGREQFF. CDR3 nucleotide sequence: TGTGCCAGCAGTTCCCCCGGCAGGGAGCAGTTCTTC.

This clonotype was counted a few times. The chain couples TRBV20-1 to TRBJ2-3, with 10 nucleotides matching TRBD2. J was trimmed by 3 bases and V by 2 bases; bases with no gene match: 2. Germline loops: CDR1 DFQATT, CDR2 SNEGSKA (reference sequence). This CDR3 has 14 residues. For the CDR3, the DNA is TGCAGTGCTAGACTAGCGGGGGTGACAGATACGCAGTATTTT. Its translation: CSARLAGVTDTQYF.